This TCR beta chain comes out of a study of blood T cells in healthy people across ages (dated by TCRdb to about 2015). Regarding the study in general: In model experiments, template switching captured roughly one uniquely barcoded TCR beta cDNA molecule for every two T cells. To avoid experimental bias, donors of different ages were randomly spread across the sequencing lanes. Four age groups were formed from the donors: young (average about 15 years), middle-aged (around 41), aged (62) and long-lived (82). Age-related changes in TCR beta repertoire diversity were measured in the study by deep sequencing normalized with unique cDNA molecular identifiers. Using the same blood draw, the study looked at two additional independent replicas of 1 million unique cDNA reads for two donors, one aged 18 to 30 and the other aged 80 or older. Overall results and qualifications from the work: There was a strong correlation between observed TCR beta diversity and the percentage of naive T cells measured by flow cytometry. Compared with the aged group, more naive CD4+ T cells, fewer expanded clones and increased TCR diversity were shown by the long-lived group, suggesting age selection. Observed TCR beta diversity per million T cells fell roughly linearly with age, and a significant reduction was already apparent by age about 43. Total diversity estimates from one million sequenced T cells were considered lower bounds and underestimates. Because the CMV infection status of the donors was unknown, age-related changes in expanded clonotypes may potentially have been confounded. Conclusive comparison of naive and antigen-experienced compartments was prevented by the profiling of bulk unsorted PBMCs.

The CDR3 holds 17 amino acids from the cysteine to the phenylalanine. Solely the CDR3 DNA is kept, with 51 bases framed from the first base. CDR1 and CDR2 were assigned from the germline V gene as MDHEN and SYDVKM. Here V drops 5 bases and J drops 8 bases, and the junction holds 15 bases not matched to any gene. Concerning this clonotype: Its antigen has not been determined. Per-nucleotide qualities are absent, and no much larger clonotype sits a single base away.

Library creation used 5' RACE. The sequencer listed for this sample is Illumina HiSeq 2500. A second PCR of roughly 7 to 11 cycles was performed with a sample-barcoded 5' primer and a J-beta primer mix. Each TCR beta cDNA molecule received a unique molecular identifier from a template-switch 5' adaptor carrying 12 random nucleotides. Each sample yielded at least 3 million CDR3-containing paired-end reads. All of the RNA was converted into first-strand cDNA using the Mint cDNA synthesis kit, with a TRBC-specific oligonucleotide serving as the primer. Following uracil-DNA glycosylase treatment, all cDNA underwent a first 18-cycle PCR with the universal primers M1SS and BC2_uni_R. Per the source publication's procedure: Each sample was normalized by randomly selecting 1 million high-quality reads, each carrying a distinct molecular identifier. Reads with shared molecular identifiers were discarded instead of being binned into consensus sequences. MiTCR, set to a Q25 quality threshold and the strictest error-elimination algorithm, was used for CDR3 identification, clonotype clustering and error correction. A nonparametric unseen species model using Euler transformation provided a lower-bound estimate of total TCR beta diversity. Using fastp at Q25 and MiXCR, TCRdb reprocessed the public reads and kept productive beta chains. Each entry merges the rows of one CDR3 protein and shows their most common DNA and genes. It is TCRdb's table, rather than the study itself, that gives the V and J calls and clone size. The sample table lists 650,000 to 800,000 distinct CDR3 sequences, under 55% of them with a count of one. The top ten hold roughly 18% of the sample.

Donors were approximately 42 systemically healthy Caucasian individuals from Russia aged roughly 6 to 100 years. Each donor gave ten milliliters of peripheral blood, drawn into EDTA-treated Vacutainer tubes. PBMCs were isolated by Ficoll-Paque density-gradient centrifugation, with at least 6 million obtained per sample. Total RNA was extracted from PBMCs with Trizol reagent, with at least 6 micrograms obtained per sample. For every donor, an aliquot of PBMCs went through flow cytometry to measure the percentages of naive CD45RAhigh/CD27high T cells. The sequence was collected from a man aged 60-69 years in good health. The rearranged segments are TRBV28 and TRBJ2-1; 10 bases in the middle match TRBD1. Input material: blood. CDR3 sequence: CASSPTGSTGGAHEQFF. The nucleotides read TGTGCCAGCAGTCCCACAGGCTCGACAGGGGGCGCGCATGAGCAGTTCTTC.